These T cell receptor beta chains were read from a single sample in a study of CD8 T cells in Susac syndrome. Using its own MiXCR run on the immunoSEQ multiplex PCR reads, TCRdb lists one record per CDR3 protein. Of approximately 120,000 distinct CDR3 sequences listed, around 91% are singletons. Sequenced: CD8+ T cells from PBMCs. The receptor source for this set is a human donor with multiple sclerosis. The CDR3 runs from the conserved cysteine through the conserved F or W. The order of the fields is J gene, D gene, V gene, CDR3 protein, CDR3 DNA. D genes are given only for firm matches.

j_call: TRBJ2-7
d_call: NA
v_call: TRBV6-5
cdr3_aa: CASNGGGYEQYF
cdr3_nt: TGTGCCAGCAACGGGGGCGGCTACGAGCAGTACTTC

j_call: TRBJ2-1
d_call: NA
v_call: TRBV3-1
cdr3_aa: CASSPTAGSRGEQFF
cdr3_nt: TGTGCCAGCAGTCCCACGGCCGGGAGTAGGGGTGAGCAGTTCTTC

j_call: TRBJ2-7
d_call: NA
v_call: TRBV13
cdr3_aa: CASSGGRSLEQYF
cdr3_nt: TGTGCCAGCTCCGGGGGCCGGTCGCTCGAGCAGTACTTC

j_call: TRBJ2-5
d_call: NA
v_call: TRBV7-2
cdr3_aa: CASSLGGARGSETQYF
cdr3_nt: TGTGCCAGCAGCTTAGGCGGGGCACGGGGTTCCGAGACCCAGTACTTC

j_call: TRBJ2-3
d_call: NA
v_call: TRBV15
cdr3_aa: CATSPGGERTDTQYF
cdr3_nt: TGTGCCACCAGCCCTGGGGGAGAAAGAACAGATACGCAGTATTTT

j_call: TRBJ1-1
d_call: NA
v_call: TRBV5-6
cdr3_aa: CASSLVGGDEAFF
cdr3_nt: TGTGCCAGCAGCTTGGTAGGGGGAGATGAAGCTTTCTTT

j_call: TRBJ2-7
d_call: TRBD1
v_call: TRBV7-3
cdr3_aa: CASSLNGQGGEQYF
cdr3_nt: TGTGCCAGCAGCTTAAATGGACAGGGAGGCGAGCAGTACTTC

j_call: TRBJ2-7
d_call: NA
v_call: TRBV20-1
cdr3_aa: CSARSSLVYEQYF
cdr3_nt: TGCAGTGCTAGAAGTTCTTTGGTCTACGAGCAGTACTTC

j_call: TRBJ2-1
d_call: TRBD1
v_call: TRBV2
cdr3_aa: CARPRQGQGPSSYNEQFF
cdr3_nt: TGTGCCAGGCCTCGACAGGGACAGGGGCCTAGCTCCTACAATGAGCAGTTCTTC

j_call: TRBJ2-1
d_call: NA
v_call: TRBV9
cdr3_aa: CASSQGGEEEQFF
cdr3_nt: TGTGCCAGCAGCCAAGGGGGGGAAGAGGAGCAGTTCTTC

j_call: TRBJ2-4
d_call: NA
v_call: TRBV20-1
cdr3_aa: CSARGGVVENIQYF
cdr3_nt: TGCAGTGCTAGGGGGGGTGTAGTCGAAAACATTCAGTACTTC

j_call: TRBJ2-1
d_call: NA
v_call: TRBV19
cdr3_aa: CASSPGDYNEQFF
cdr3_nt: TGTGCCAGTAGCCCAGGCGACTACAATGAGCAGTTCTTC

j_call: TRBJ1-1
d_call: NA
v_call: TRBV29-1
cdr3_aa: CSVVIPGSTEAFF
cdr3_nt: TGCAGCGTTGTTATCCCAGGAAGCACTGAAGCTTTCTTT

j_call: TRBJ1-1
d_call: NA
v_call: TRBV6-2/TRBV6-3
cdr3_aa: CASSQRLGWDTEAFF
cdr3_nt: TGTGCCAGCAGTCAGCGACTAGGATGGGACACTGAAGCTTTCTTT

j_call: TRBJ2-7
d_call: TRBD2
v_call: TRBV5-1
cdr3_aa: CASSPRLAGGMSYEQYF
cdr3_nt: TGCGCCAGCAGCCCTAGACTAGCGGGAGGGATGTCCTACGAGCAGTACTTC

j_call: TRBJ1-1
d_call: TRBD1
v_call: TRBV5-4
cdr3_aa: CASSPLTAGGDTEAFF
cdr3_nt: TGTGCCAGCAGCCCTCTCACCGCAGGGGGTGATACTGAAGCTTTCTTT

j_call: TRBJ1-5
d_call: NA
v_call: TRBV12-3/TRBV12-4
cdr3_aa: CASSLNVGQPQHF
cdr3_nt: TGTGCCAGCAGTTTAAACGTGGGTCAGCCCCAGCATTTT

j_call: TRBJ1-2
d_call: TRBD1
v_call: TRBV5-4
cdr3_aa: CASRRQGYYGYTF
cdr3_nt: TGTGCCAGCAGGAGACAGGGGTACTATGGCTACACCTTC

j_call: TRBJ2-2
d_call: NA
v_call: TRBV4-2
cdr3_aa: CASSQGETTGELFF
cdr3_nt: TGTGCCAGCAGCCAAGGAGAGACCACCGGGGAGCTGTTTTTT

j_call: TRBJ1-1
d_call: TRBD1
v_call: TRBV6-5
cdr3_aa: CASSYRGQDTEAFF
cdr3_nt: TGTGCCAGCAGTTACAGGGGGCAGGACACTGAAGCTTTCTTT

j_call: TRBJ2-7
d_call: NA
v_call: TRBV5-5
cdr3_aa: CASSLEGRDYEQYF
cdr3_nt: TGTGCCAGCAGCTTGGAGGGACGGGACTACGAGCAGTACTTC

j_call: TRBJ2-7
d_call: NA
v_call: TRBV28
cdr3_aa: CASSSGTLDTYEQYF
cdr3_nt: TGTGCCAGCAGTTCTGGGACCTTGGACACCTACGAGCAGTACTTC

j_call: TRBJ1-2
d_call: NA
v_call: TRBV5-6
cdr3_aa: CASSPSAGPDGYTF
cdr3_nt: TGTGCCAGCAGCCCCTCGGCCGGCCCTGATGGCTACACCTTC

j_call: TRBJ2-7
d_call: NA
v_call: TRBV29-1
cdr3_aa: CSVGGRPEDEQYF
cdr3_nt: TGCAGCGTTGGGGGGAGGCCCGAGGACGAGCAGTACTTC

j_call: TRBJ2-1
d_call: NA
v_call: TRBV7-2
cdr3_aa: CASSFLGNEQFF
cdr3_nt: TGTGCCAGCAGCTTCTTGGGTAATGAGCAGTTCTTC